Below, 2 T cell receptor beta chains from the same sample are listed, as sequenced in a study of blood T cell repertoires in COVID-19. The table came from immunoSEQ multiplex PCR; TCRdb's copy has only in-frame clones and leaves some out. The sample records some 38,000 clones, roughly 90% being singletons. The sample consisted of peripheral blood. These receptors were taken from a man between 60 and 70 years old with active or convalescent COVID-19.

This chain links TRBV5-1 with TRBJ2-3; possible D gene TRBD2, 5 bases. Germline V gene sequence: CDR1 SGHRS, CDR2 YFSETQ. The CDR3 has 11 residues. V was clipped by 0 bases and J by 11 bases, with 7 bases between them. The DNA for the CDR3 is TGCGCCAGCAGCTTGGCCGGGAAGCAGTATTTT. It encodes CASSLAGKQYF.

This chain connects TRBV9 to TRBJ2-1, with D possibly TRBD2 on 6 matching bases. The V gene's germline CDR1 is SGDLS and CDR2 YYNGEE. The CDR3 contains 15 residues. Trimming left V 4 bases short and J 7 bases short, with 18 bases between. The CDR3 nucleotides are TGTGCCAGCAGCCAAACGGGACTTTTTTCTAATGAGCAGTTCTTC. It encodes CASSQTGLFSNEQFF.